Listed below are T cell receptor beta chains from one sample, sequenced in a study of neurological immune-mediated disorders. TCRdb used MiXCR to reprocess the 5' RACE reads, holding one entry per CDR3 protein. Here the sample spans tens of thousands of distinct CDR3 sequences, roughly 6% being singletons. Source material: CD4+ T cells from blood. The receptors originated from a woman aged 35 to 49 in good health. Each CDR3 is given with its conserved first and last residue. D genes are given only for firm matches. Clone size is given for some rows only: seen once, a few or many times, or a class if the clone is expanded.

V gene: TRBV7-8
J gene: TRBJ2-1
clone size: many
D gene: TRBD2
CDR3 DNA: TGTGCCAGCAGCTTAGAGGCCCCGACAGCGGGAGGAATTAATGAGCAGTTCTTC
CDR3 protein: CASSLEAPTAGGINEQFF

V gene: TRBV14
J gene: TRBJ2-1
clone size: many
D gene: TRBD2
CDR3 DNA: TGTGTCAGCAGCCCCCGTCCATCTCAGCGGGAGGATTACAATGAGCAGTTCTTC
CDR3 protein: CVSSPRPSQREDYNEQFF

V gene: TRBV29-1
J gene: TRBJ1-2
clone size: many
D gene: .
CDR3 DNA: TGCAGCGTTGATTCGACTAGGGATGGCTACACCTTC
CDR3 protein: CSVDSTRDGYTF

V gene: TRBV5-1
J gene: TRBJ2-4
clone size: many
D gene: TRBD1
CDR3 DNA: TGCGCCAGCAGCTTGGGGACAGGCTCGAACATTCAGTACTTC
CDR3 protein: CASSLGTGSNIQYF

V gene: TRBV5-1
J gene: TRBJ1-2
clone size: many
D gene: TRBD1
CDR3 DNA: TGCGCCAGCAGCCCGGACAGGGTTGGCTACACCTTC
CDR3 protein: CASSPDRVGYTF

V gene: TRBV5-1
J gene: TRBJ2-1
clone size: many
D gene: TRBD2
CDR3 DNA: TGCGCCAGCAGCTTAGCGGGATCAAACAATGAGCAGTTCTTC
CDR3 protein: CASSLAGSNNEQFF

V gene: TRBV29-1
J gene: TRBJ1-4
clone size: many
D gene: .
CDR3 DNA: TGCAGCGTTGGCCGGGCCTATAATGAAAAACTGTTTTTT
CDR3 protein: CSVGRAYNEKLFF

V gene: TRBV7-6
J gene: TRBJ2-7
clone size: few
D gene: TRBD2
CDR3 DNA: TGTGCCAGCAGCCCTCTAGCGGGAGGGGGGTACGAGCAGTACTTC
CDR3 protein: CASSPLAGGGYEQYF

V gene: TRBV5-1
J gene: TRBJ2-7
clone size: many
D gene: TRBD1
CDR3 DNA: TGCGCCAGCAGCTTGGCAATCGGGACAGGGAGCTCCTACGAGCAGTACTTC
CDR3 protein: CASSLAIGTGSSYEQYF

V gene: TRBV7-6
J gene: TRBJ1-6
clone size: many
D gene: .
CDR3 DNA: TGTGCCAGCAGCTTATGGGGGGTTCAGTCACCCCTCCACTTT
CDR3 protein: CASSLWGVQSPLHF

V gene: TRBV5-1
J gene: TRBJ2-5
clone size: many
D gene: TRBD2
CDR3 DNA: TGCGCCAGCAGCTTACTAGCGGGAGACCAAGAGACCCAGTACTTC
CDR3 protein: CASSLLAGDQETQYF

V gene: TRBV7-6
J gene: TRBJ1-4
clone size: many
D gene: .
CDR3 DNA: TGTGCCAGCAGCTTGGGACCGAATGAAAAACTGTTTTTT
CDR3 protein: CASSLGPNEKLFF

V gene: TRBV5-5
J gene: TRBJ1-2
clone size: many
D gene: TRBD1
CDR3 DNA: TGTGCCAGCAGCTTTAGACAGGGGCCTAACTATGGCTACACCTTC
CDR3 protein: CASSFRQGPNYGYTF

V gene: TRBV11-2
J gene: TRBJ2-7
clone size: many
D gene: .
CDR3 DNA: TGTGCCAGCAGCTTAAATTCGGGCGAGCAGTACTTC
CDR3 protein: CASSLNSGEQYF

V gene: TRBV3-1
J gene: TRBJ2-7
clone size: .
D gene: .
CDR3 DNA: TGTGCCAGCAGCCAATCCACAGGCTCCTACGAGCAGTACTTC
CDR3 protein: CASSQSTGSYEQYF

V gene: TRBV28
J gene: TRBJ2-2
clone size: many
D gene: .
CDR3 DNA: TGTGCCAGCAGACCTGGACGGACCACCGGGGAGCTGTTTTTT
CDR3 protein: CASRPGRTTGELFF

V gene: TRBV3-1
J gene: TRBJ2-2
clone size: many
D gene: TRBD2
CDR3 DNA: TGTGCCAGCAGCCTGCCGGGACTAGCGATCGGGGAGCTGTTTTTT
CDR3 protein: CASSLPGLAIGELFF

V gene: TRBV6-1
J gene: TRBJ2-7
clone size: many
D gene: .
CDR3 DNA: TGTGCCAGCAGTGGAGGCCGGGACGGGACCTACGAGCAGTACTTC
CDR3 protein: CASSGGRDGTYEQYF

V gene: TRBV28
J gene: TRBJ2-5
clone size: many
D gene: .
CDR3 DNA: TGTGCCAGCAGTTTATCCGGGTCGGAGACCCAGTACTTC
CDR3 protein: CASSLSGSETQYF

V gene: TRBV29-1
J gene: TRBJ2-1
clone size: many
D gene: TRBD2
CDR3 DNA: TGCAGCGTTGGGCGGACTAGCGACAATGAGCAGTTCTTC
CDR3 protein: CSVGRTSDNEQFF

V gene: TRBV25-1
J gene: TRBJ2-2
clone size: .
D gene: TRBD1
CDR3 DNA: TGTGCCAGCAGTGAGGGGGACAGGGACACCGGGGAGCTGTTTTTT
CDR3 protein: CASSEGDRDTGELFF

V gene: TRBV7-2
J gene: TRBJ1-5
clone size: many
D gene: .
CDR3 DNA: TGTGCCAGCAGCTTCGACGCGAGCAATCAGCCCCAGCATTTT
CDR3 protein: CASSFDASNQPQHF

V gene: TRBV7-2
J gene: TRBJ1-1
clone size: many
D gene: .
CDR3 DNA: TGTGCCAGCAGCTTAGCGCCGGCGGGGGTAGTTGAAGCTTTCTTT
CDR3 protein: CASSLAPAGVVEAFF

V gene: TRBV3-1
J gene: TRBJ1-3
clone size: many
D gene: .
CDR3 DNA: TGTGCCAGCAGCCCGCAAGGGGTCACCATATATTTT
CDR3 protein: CASSPQGVTIYF

V gene: TRBV27
J gene: TRBJ1-1
clone size: many
D gene: .
CDR3 DNA: TGTGCCAGCAGTTCTAGGGGTTGGGTGAACACTGAAGCTTTCTTT
CDR3 protein: CASSSRGWVNTEAFF

V gene: TRBV5-1
J gene: TRBJ2-4
clone size: many
D gene: TRBD1
CDR3 DNA: TGCGCCAGCAGCTTGACGGGACAGGGACTAGCCAAAAACATTCAGTACTTC
CDR3 protein: CASSLTGQGLAKNIQYF

V gene: TRBV20-1
J gene: TRBJ2-4
clone size: many
D gene: .
CDR3 DNA: TGCAGTGCTAGAGATGGTTCGGGTTCCCTAGCCAAAAACATTCAGTACTTC
CDR3 protein: CSARDGSGSLAKNIQYF